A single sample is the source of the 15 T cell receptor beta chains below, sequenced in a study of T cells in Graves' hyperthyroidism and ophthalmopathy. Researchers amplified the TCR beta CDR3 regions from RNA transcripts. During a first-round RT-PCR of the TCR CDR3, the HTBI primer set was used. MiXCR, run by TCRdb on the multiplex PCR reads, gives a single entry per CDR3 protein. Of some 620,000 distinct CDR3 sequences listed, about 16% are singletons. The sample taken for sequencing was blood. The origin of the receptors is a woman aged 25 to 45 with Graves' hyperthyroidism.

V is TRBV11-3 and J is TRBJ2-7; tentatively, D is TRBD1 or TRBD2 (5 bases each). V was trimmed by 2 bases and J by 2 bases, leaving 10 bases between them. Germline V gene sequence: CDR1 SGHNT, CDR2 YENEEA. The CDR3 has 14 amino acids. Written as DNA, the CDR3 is TGTGCCAGCAGCTTAAGAAGGGGACCCTACGAGCAGTACTTC. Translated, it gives CASSLRRGPYEQYF.

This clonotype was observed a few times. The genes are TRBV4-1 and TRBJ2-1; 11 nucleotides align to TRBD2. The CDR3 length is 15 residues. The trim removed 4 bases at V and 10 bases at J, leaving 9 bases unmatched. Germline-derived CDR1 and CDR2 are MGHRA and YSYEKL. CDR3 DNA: TGCGCCAGCAGCCCCGGACTAGCGGGCCCCAGGGAGCAGTTCTTC. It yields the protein CASSPGLAGPREQFF.

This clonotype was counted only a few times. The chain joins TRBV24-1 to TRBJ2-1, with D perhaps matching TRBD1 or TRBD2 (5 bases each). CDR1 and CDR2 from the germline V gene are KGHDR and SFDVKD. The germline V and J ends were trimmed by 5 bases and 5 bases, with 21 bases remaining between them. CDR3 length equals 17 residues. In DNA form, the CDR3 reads TGTGCCACCAGTGCCCTCCCGCGAGGGGCGGTGGACAATGAGCAGTTCTTC. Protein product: CATSALPRGAVDNEQFF.

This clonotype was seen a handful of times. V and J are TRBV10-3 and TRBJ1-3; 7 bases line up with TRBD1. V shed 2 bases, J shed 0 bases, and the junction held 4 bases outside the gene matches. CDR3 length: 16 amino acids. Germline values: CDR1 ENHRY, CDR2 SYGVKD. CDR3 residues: CAISERGQYSGNTIYF. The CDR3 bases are TGTGCCATCAGTGAGCGGGGACAGTACTCTGGAAACACCATATATTTT.

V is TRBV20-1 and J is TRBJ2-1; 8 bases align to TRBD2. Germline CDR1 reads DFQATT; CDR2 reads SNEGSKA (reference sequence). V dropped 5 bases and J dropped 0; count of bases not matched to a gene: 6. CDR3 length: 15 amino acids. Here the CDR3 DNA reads TGCAGTGCTCGTAGCGGGATGAGCTCCTACAATGAGCAGTTCTTC. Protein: CSARSGMSSYNEQFF.

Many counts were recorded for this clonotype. The CDR3 region has the DNA TGTGCCAGCAGTTTAGCGCAGTTACAGGGGGCAGGGGAGCAGTACTTC. It translates to CASSLAQLQGAGEQYF. The V gene is TRBV12-3 or TRBV12-4, the J gene TRBJ2-7; 9 bases are shared with TRBD1. The CDR3 runs 16 residues. The V gene end was trimmed by 0 bases and the J gene end by 7 bases; junction bases not matched to a gene: 10.

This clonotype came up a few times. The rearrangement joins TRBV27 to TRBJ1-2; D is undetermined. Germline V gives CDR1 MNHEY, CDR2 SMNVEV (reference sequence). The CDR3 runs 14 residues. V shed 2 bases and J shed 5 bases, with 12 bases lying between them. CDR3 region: CASSLTAQDYGYTF. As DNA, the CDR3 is TGTGCCAGCAGTTTAACTGCCCAGGATTATGGCTACACCTTC.

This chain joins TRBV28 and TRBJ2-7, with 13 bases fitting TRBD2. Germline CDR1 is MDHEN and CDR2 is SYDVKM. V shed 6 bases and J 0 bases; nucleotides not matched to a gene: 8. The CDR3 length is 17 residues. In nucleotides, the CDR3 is TGTGCCAGCAGGGGACCGGGACTAGCGGGACCCTCCTACGAGCAGTACTTC. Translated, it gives CASRGPGLAGPSYEQYF.

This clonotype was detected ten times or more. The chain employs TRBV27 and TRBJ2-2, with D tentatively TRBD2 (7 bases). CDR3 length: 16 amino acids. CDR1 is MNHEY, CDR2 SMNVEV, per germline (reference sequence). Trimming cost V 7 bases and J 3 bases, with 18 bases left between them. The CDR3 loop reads CASTGRGGIDTGELFF. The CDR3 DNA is TGTGCCAGCACCGGTAGGGGGGGTATCGACACCGGGGAGCTGTTTTTT.

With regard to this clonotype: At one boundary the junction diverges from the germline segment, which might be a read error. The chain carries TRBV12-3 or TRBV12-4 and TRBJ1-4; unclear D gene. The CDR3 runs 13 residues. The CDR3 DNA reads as TGTGCCAGCAGTTTCGTACCGAAGGAAAGACTGTTTTTT. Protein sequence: CASSFVPKERLFF.

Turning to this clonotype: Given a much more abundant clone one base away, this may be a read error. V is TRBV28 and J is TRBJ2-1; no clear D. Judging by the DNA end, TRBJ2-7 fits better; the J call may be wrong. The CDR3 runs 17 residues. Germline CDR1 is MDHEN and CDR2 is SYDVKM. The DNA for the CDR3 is TGTGCCAGCAGTTCCGTTCGCAACCCTGCCGCTTACAATGAGCAGTACTTC. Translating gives CASSSVRNPAAYNEQYF.

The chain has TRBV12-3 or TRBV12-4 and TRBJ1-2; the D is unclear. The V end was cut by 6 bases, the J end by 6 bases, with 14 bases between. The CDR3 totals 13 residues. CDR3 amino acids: CASSVAGRNGYTF. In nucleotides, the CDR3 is TGTGCCAGCAGCGTAGCCGGCAGAAATGGCTACACCTTC.

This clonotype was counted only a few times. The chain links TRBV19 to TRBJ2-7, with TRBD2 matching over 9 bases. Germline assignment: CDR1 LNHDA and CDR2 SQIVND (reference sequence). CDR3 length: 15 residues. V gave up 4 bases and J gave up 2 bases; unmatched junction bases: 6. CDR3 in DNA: TGTGCCAGTAGTACCGGGACTAGCTCTACCTACGAGCAGTACTTC. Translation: CASSTGTSSTYEQYF.

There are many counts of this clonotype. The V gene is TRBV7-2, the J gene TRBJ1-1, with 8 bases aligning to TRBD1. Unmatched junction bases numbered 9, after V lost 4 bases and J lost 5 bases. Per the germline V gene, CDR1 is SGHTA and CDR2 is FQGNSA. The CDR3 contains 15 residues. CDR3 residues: CASSSQGQAGTEAFF. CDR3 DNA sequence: TGTGCCAGCAGCTCCCAGGGACAGGCGGGGACTGAAGCTTTCTTT.

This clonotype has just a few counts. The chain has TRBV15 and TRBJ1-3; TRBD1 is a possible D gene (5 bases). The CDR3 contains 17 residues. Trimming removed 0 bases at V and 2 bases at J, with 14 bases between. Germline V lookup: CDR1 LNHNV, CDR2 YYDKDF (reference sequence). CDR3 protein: CATSREIYRGPGNTIYF. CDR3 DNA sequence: TGTGCCACCAGCAGAGAGATATACCGGGGACCTGGAAACACCATATATTTT.